Below, one TCR beta chain is given with its context. Produced via immunoSEQ multiplex PCR; TCRdb's table is partial and in-frame only. Of a few hundred thousand clones in the sample, about 90% were seen once. The data were obtained in a study of blood T cell repertoires in COVID-19. Study as a whole: Sites across the United States, Italy and Spain contributed samples from acute and convalescent COVID-19. T cells, B-cell-depleted T cells, or PBMCs provided the cDNA or gDNA that served as material.

V lost 10 bases, J lost 4 bases, and 13 bases lay in between. CDR3 size: 12 residues. Germline loops: CDR1 LNHDA, CDR2 SQIVND (reference sequence). This study enrolled people aged roughly 18 to 100 from about two dozen US geographic areas. The sequencing sample was made of PBMCs or T cells enriched from blood (not recorded which). This receptor was taken from a man aged 18 to 30 who had recovered from COVID-19. The chain is built from TRBV19 and TRBJ1-1; D is unresolved. CDR3 sequence (DNA): TGTGCCACTAGGGAGGAGGGCACTGAAGCTTTCTTT. This codes for CATREEGTEAFF.